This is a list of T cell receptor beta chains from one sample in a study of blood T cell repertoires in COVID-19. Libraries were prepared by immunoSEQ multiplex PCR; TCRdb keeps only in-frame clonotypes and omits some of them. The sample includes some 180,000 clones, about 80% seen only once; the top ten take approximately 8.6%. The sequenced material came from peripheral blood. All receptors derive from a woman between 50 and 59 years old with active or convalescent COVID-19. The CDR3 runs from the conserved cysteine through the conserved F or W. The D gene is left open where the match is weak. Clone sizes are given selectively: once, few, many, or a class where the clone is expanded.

CDR3: CAWRGGSSYNSPLHF
DNA: TGTGCCTGGAGGGGGGGGAGCTCCTATAATTCACCCCTCCACTTT
D: NA
V: TRBV30
J: TRBJ1-6
size: NA

CDR3: CASSIGTGVGDTQYF
DNA: TGTGCCAGCAGTATTGGGACAGGGGTTGGCGATACGCAGTATTTT
D: TRBD1
V: TRBV2
J: TRBJ2-3
size: NA

CDR3: CASSRRDRVDTGELFF
DNA: TGTGCCAGCAGCCGTAGGGACAGGGTAGACACCGGGGAGCTGTTTTTT
D: TRBD1
V: TRBV28
J: TRBJ2-2
size: NA

CDR3: CASSIGGGRSQETQYF
DNA: TGTGCCAGTAGTATAGGTGGAGGTCGAAGTCAAGAGACCCAGTACTTC
D: NA
V: TRBV19
J: TRBJ2-5
size: NA

CDR3: CASSQHRGGNSPLHF
DNA: TGTGCCAGCAGCCAGCACAGGGGTGGAAATTCACCCCTCCACTTT
D: TRBD1
V: TRBV14
J: TRBJ1-6
size: NA

CDR3: CSGNRGRGELFF
DNA: TGCAGCGGTAACAGGGGCCGCGGGGAGCTGTTTTTT
D: TRBD1
V: TRBV29-1
J: TRBJ2-2
size: NA

CDR3: CASTLGPTNYGYTF
DNA: TGTGCCAGCACCTTAGGGCCCACTAACTATGGCTACACCTTC
D: NA
V: TRBV7-2
J: TRBJ1-2
size: NA

CDR3: CASSLATDGYTF
DNA: TGTGCCAGCAGCTTGGCCACGGATGGCTACACCTTC
D: NA
V: TRBV5-4
J: TRBJ1-2
size: NA

CDR3: CAVGLFNTEAFF
DNA: TGTGCCGTGGGACTCTTTAACACTGAAGCTTTCTTT
D: NA
V: TRBV19
J: TRBJ1-1
size: NA

CDR3: CASSVAGISYEQYF
DNA: TGTGCCAGCAGCGTAGCCGGGATTTCCTACGAGCAGTACTTC
D: NA
V: TRBV9
J: TRBJ2-7
size: NA

CDR3: CASSQEEAIPYEQYF
DNA: TGTGCCAGCAGCCAAGAGGAGGCAATCCCCTACGAGCAGTACTTC
D: NA
V: TRBV14
J: TRBJ2-7
size: many

CDR3: CASSSRVQGHYEAFF
DNA: TGTGCCAGCAGCTCACGAGTCCAGGGGCATTATGAAGCTTTCTTT
D: NA
V: TRBV27
J: TRBJ1-1
size: NA

CDR3: CASSGGAGGAETQYF
DNA: TGCGCCAGCAGCGGAGGCGCAGGGGGAGCGGAGACCCAGTACTTC
D: TRBD1
V: TRBV5-1
J: TRBJ2-5
size: NA

CDR3: CASTPGLTNTGELFF
DNA: TGTGCCAGTACCCCGGGACTGACGAACACCGGGGAGCTGTTTTTT
D: NA
V: TRBV19
J: TRBJ2-2
size: NA

CDR3: CASSLEGGGTYEQYF
DNA: TGTGCCAGCAGCTTAGAAGGCGGGGGGACCTACGAGCAGTACTTC
D: TRBD2
V: TRBV11-2
J: TRBJ2-7
size: once

CDR3: CASSATGGSEQYF
DNA: TGTGCCAGCAGTGCGACAGGGGGGAGCGAGCAGTACTTC
D: TRBD1
V: TRBV6-4
J: TRBJ2-7
size: NA

CDR3: CASSPRTSGSGEQYF
DNA: TGTGCCAGCAGCCCTCGGACTAGCGGGAGCGGCGAGCAGTACTTC
D: TRBD2
V: TRBV7-9
J: TRBJ2-7
size: once

CDR3: CAWSVHSRQASLFGYTF
DNA: TGTGCCTGGAGTGTACATTCCCGGCAGGCCAGCCTATTTGGCTACACCTTC
D: NA
V: TRBV30
J: TRBJ1-2
size: NA

CDR3: CASSSNRGLEKLFF
DNA: TGTGCCAGCAGCTCAAACAGGGGGCTGGAAAAACTGTTTTTT
D: TRBD1
V: TRBV7-9
J: TRBJ1-4
size: NA

CDR3: CASSFNSRGTQYF
DNA: TGTGCCAGCAGCTTTAACAGCAGGGGGACCCAGTACTTC
D: NA
V: TRBV7-2
J: TRBJ2-5
size: NA

CDR3: CASRRLAGNHNEQFF
DNA: TGTGCCAGCAGACGCCTAGCGGGGAACCACAATGAGCAGTTCTTC
D: TRBD2
V: TRBV7-2
J: TRBJ2-1
size: NA

CDR3: CASSYGQGLNTEAFF
DNA: TGTGCCAGCAGCTACGGACAGGGACTGAACACTGAAGCTTTCTTT
D: TRBD1
V: TRBV5-6
J: TRBJ1-1
size: few

CDR3: CASSLRGERGNEQFF
DNA: TGTGCCAGCAGCCTCAGGGGAGAGCGGGGCAATGAGCAGTTCTTC
D: NA
V: TRBV7-6
J: TRBJ2-1
size: few

CDR3: CASSPGLAGHQETQYF
DNA: TGTGCCAGCAGTCCAGGACTAGCGGGCCACCAAGAGACCCAGTACTTC
D: TRBD2
V: TRBV28
J: TRBJ2-5
size: NA

CDR3: CASSQETGPNYGYTF
DNA: TGCGCCAGCAGCCAGGAGACAGGGCCCAACTATGGCTACACCTTC
D: TRBD1
V: TRBV4-3
J: TRBJ1-2
size: NA

CDR3: CASSETAKGNTIYF
DNA: TGTGCCAGTAGCGAGACAGCTAAAGGAAACACCATATATTTT
D: NA
V: TRBV19
J: TRBJ1-3
size: NA

CDR3: CASSATGAVGMNTEAFF
DNA: TGTGCCAGCAGCGCAACAGGGGCCGTGGGGATGAACACTGAAGCTTTCTTT
D: TRBD1
V: TRBV9
J: TRBJ1-1
size: NA

CDR3: CASSLARAENTGELFF
DNA: TGTGCCAGCAGCTTAGCGCGGGCCGAGAACACCGGGGAGCTGTTTTTT
D: NA
V: TRBV7-9
J: TRBJ2-2
size: NA

CDR3: CASSIEAQSYTF
DNA: TGTGCCAGTAGTATCGAAGCTCAAAGCTACACCTTC
D: NA
V: TRBV19
J: TRBJ1-2
size: NA

CDR3: CASSPFAGLGYEQYF
DNA: TGTGCCAGCAGCCCCTTCGCGGGTCTGGGCTACGAGCAGTACTTC
D: NA
V: TRBV9
J: TRBJ2-7
size: NA

CDR3: CAWSVNRAETQYF
DNA: TGTGCCTGGAGTGTAAACAGGGCGGAGACCCAGTACTTC
D: NA
V: TRBV30
J: TRBJ2-5
size: NA

CDR3: CASSPGGVHNSPLHF
DNA: TGTGCCAGCAGCCCCGGGGGGGTACATAATTCACCCCTCCACTTT
D: NA
V: TRBV7-9
J: TRBJ1-6
size: NA

CDR3: CASSQEPTPSGRSQYF
DNA: TGTGCCAGCAGCCAAGAGCCGACCCCTAGCGGGAGAAGTCAGTACTTC
D: TRBD2
V: TRBV3-1/TRBV3-2
J: TRBJ2-7
size: few

CDR3: CAGGADEKLFF
DNA: TGTGCCGGGGGGGCGGATGAAAAACTGTTTTTT
D: NA
V: TRBV30
J: TRBJ1-4
size: NA

CDR3: CASQGGSSYNEQFF
DNA: TGTGCCAGCCAAGGGGGTAGCTCCTACAATGAGCAGTTCTTC
D: NA
V: TRBV6-5
J: TRBJ2-1
size: NA

CDR3: CASSQVDRGSGNTIYF
DNA: TGCGCCAGCAGCCAAGTTGACAGGGGATCTGGAAACACCATATATTTT
D: TRBD1
V: TRBV4-3
J: TRBJ1-3
size: NA

CDR3: CASSIKGQGVASNEQFF
DNA: TGTGCCAGCAGCATAAAGGGACAGGGGGTAGCCTCCAATGAGCAGTTCTTC
D: TRBD1
V: TRBV7-6
J: TRBJ2-1
size: NA

CDR3: CASSRTGNNQPQHF
DNA: TGTGCCAGCAGCCGGACAGGGAACAATCAGCCCCAGCATTTT
D: TRBD1
V: TRBV28
J: TRBJ1-5
size: NA

CDR3: CASSLAPLAGGNEQFF
DNA: TGCGCCAGCAGCTTGGCCCCGTTAGCGGGAGGGAATGAGCAGTTCTTC
D: TRBD2
V: TRBV5-1
J: TRBJ2-1
size: few

CDR3: CASSTPNTGELFF
DNA: TGTGCCAGCAGCACTCCGAACACCGGGGAGCTGTTTTTT
D: NA
V: TRBV5-4
J: TRBJ2-2
size: once

CDR3: CASSSERGGSTDTQYF
DNA: TGTGCCAGCAGTTCCGAGCGGGGGGGCTCCACAGATACGCAGTATTTT
D: TRBD2
V: TRBV27
J: TRBJ2-3
size: NA

CDR3: CASSPSVGGRKEQYF
DNA: TGTGCCAGCAGTCCCTCGGTGGGGGGGCGGAAAGAGCAGTACTTC
D: NA
V: TRBV27
J: TRBJ2-7
size: large

CDR3: CASSQDTERARDTQYF
DNA: TGCGCCAGCAGCCAAGATACGGAGCGTGCACGGGATACGCAGTATTTT
D: NA
V: TRBV4-3
J: TRBJ2-3
size: NA

CDR3: CASSYSGTGVSETQYF
DNA: TGTGCCAGCAGTTACTCAGGGACAGGGGTATCGGAGACCCAGTACTTC
D: TRBD1
V: TRBV6-2/TRBV6-3
J: TRBJ2-5
size: NA

CDR3: CASSLYRDSPLHF
DNA: TGTGCCAGCAGCTTGTACAGGGATTCACCCCTCCACTTT
D: NA
V: TRBV7-2
J: TRBJ1-6
size: NA

CDR3: CASSARGQGVTEAFF
DNA: TGTGCCAGCAGCGCTAGGGGACAGGGGGTTACTGAAGCTTTCTTT
D: TRBD1
V: TRBV9
J: TRBJ1-1
size: few

CDR3: CASSPRDAASTDTQYF
DNA: TGCGCCAGCAGCCCCCGAGATGCGGCTAGCACAGATACGCAGTATTTT
D: NA
V: TRBV5-1
J: TRBJ2-3
size: NA

CDR3: CASSIMQGPYNEQFF
DNA: TGTGCCAGTAGTATTATGCAGGGGCCTTACAATGAGCAGTTCTTC
D: NA
V: TRBV19
J: TRBJ2-1
size: NA

CDR3: CASSAGQGGNTEAFF
DNA: TGCGCCAGCAGCGCCGGACAGGGCGGCAACACTGAAGCTTTCTTT
D: TRBD1
V: TRBV5-1
J: TRBJ1-1
size: once

CDR3: CASSSQGGQDGQPQHF
DNA: TGTGCCAGCAGTTCCCAGGGAGGGCAGGACGGACAGCCCCAGCATTTT
D: NA
V: TRBV6-6
J: TRBJ1-5
size: NA

CDR3: CAIQPQHF
DNA: TGTGCCATACAGCCCCAGCATTTT
D: NA
V: TRBV7-3
J: TRBJ1-5
size: NA

CDR3: CASPQGPGNLYNEQFF
DNA: TGTGCCAGCCCCCAGGGGCCGGGGAATCTGTACAATGAGCAGTTCTTC
D: NA
V: TRBV21-1
J: TRBJ2-1
size: NA

CDR3: CASALGGAKYF
DNA: TGTGCCAGCGCTTTGGGCGGGGCCAAGTACTTC
D: NA
V: TRBV25-1
J: TRBJ2-7
size: NA

CDR3: CASRRGGRTGYNEQFF
DNA: TGTGCCAGCCGCCGAGGGGGGCGGACAGGCTACAATGAGCAGTTCTTC
D: NA
V: TRBV6-2/TRBV6-3
J: TRBJ2-1
size: NA

CDR3: CASRATGTANTGELFF
DNA: TGTGCCAGCAGGGCAACCGGGACAGCGAACACCGGGGAGCTGTTTTTT
D: TRBD1
V: TRBV5-8
J: TRBJ2-2
size: NA

CDR3: CASSLVGLTDTQYF
DNA: TGTGCCAGCAGCTTAGTGGGGCTCACAGATACGCAGTATTTT
D: NA
V: TRBV7-2
J: TRBJ2-3
size: NA

CDR3: CASSITGTGSVKPQHF
DNA: TGTGCCAGTAGTATTACCGGGACAGGGTCCGTGAAGCCCCAGCATTTT
D: TRBD1
V: TRBV19
J: TRBJ1-5
size: NA